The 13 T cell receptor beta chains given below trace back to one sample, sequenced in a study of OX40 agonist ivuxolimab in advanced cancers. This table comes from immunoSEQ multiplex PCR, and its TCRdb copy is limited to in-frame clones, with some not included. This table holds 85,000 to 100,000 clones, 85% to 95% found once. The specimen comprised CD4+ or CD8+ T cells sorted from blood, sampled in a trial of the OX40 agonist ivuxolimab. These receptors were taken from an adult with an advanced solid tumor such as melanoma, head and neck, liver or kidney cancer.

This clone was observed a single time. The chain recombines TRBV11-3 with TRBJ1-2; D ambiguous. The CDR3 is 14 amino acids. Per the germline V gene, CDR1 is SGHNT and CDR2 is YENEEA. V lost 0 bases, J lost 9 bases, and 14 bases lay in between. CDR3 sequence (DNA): TGTGCCAGCAGCTTAGATCTTACATCTTTGAGCTACACCTTC. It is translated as CASSLDLTSLSYTF. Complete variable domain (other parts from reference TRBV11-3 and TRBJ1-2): EAGVVQSPRYKIIEKKQPVAFWCNPISGHNTLYWYLQNLGQGPELLIRYENEEAVDDSQLPKDRFSAERLKGVDSTLKIQPAELGDSAVYLCASSLDLTSLSYTFGSGTRLTVV.

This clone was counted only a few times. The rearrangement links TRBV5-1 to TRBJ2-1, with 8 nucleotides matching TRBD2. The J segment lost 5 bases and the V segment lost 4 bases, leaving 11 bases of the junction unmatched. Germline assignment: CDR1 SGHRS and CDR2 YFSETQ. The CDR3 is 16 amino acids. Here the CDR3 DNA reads TGCGCCAGCAGCATGGGACTAGTCGAGTTAGACAATGAGCAGTTCTTC. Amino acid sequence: CASSMGLVELDNEQFF.

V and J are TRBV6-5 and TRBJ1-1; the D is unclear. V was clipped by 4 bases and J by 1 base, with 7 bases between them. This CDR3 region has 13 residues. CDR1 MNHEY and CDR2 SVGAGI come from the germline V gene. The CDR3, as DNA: TGTGCCAGCAGTTTGGGAGGGAACACTGAAGCTTTCTTT. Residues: CASSLGGNTEAFF.

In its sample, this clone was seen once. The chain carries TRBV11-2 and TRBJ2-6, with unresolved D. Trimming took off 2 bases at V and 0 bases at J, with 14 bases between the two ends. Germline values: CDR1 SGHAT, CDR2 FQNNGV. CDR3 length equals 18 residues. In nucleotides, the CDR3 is TGTGCCAGCAGCTTACTTGGCTTGGGTTCCTCTGGGGCCAACGTCCTGACTTTC. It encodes CASSLLGLGSSGANVLTF.

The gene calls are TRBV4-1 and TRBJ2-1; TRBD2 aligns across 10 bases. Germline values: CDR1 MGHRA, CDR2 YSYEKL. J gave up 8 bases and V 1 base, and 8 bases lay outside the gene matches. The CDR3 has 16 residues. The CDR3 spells CASSQVVASGGYEQFF. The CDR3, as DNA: TGCGCCAGCAGCCAAGTTGTCGCTAGCGGGGGCTATGAGCAGTTCTTC.

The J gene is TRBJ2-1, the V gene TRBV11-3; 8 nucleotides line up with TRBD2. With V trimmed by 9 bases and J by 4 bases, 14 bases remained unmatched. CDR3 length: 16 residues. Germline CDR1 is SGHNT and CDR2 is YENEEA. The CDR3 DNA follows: TGTGCCAGTAACTCGGGGGGGAGTAGCGGATACAATGAGCAGTTCTTC. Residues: CASNSGGSSGYNEQFF.

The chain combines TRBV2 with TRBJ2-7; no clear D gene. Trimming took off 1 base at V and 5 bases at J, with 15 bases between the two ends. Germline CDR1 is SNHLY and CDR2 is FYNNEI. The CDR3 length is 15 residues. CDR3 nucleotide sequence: TGTGCCAGCAGTGAAGGCCGAGCGATCCCCCACGAGCAGTACTTC. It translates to CASSEGRAIPHEQYF.

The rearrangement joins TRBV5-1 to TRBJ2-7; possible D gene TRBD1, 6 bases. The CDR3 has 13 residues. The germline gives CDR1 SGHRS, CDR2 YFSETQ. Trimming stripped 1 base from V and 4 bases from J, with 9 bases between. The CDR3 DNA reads TGCGCCAGCAGCTTGCAGGGGCGGTACGAGCAGTACTTC. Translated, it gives CASSLQGRYEQYF.

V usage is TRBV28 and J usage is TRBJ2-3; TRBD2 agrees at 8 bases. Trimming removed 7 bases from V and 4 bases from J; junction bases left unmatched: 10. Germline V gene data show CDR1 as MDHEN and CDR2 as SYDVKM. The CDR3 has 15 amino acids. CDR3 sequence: CASNRGGLGPDTQYF. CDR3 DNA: TGTGCCAGCAATCGGGGGGGGTTGGGCCCAGATACGCAGTATTTT.

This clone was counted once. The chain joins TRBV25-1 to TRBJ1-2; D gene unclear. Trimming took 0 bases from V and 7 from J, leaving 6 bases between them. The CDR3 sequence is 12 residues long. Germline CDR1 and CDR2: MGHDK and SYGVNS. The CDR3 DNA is TGTGCCAGCAGTGAATATGAGGTTGGCTACACCTTC. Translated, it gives CASSEYEVGYTF.

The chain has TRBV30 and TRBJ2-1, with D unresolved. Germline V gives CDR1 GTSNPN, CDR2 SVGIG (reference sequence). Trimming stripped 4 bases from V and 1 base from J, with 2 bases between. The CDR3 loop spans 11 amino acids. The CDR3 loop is CAWKSYNEQFF. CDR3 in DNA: TGTGCCTGGAAGTCCTACAATGAGCAGTTCTTC.

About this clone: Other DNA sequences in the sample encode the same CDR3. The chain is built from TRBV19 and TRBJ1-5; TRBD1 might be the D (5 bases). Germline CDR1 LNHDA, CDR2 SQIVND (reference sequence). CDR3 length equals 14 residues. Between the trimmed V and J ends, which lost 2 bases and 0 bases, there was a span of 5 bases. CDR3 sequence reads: CASSIRGSNQPQHF. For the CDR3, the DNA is TGTGCCAGTAGTATAAGGGGTAGCAATCAGCCCCAGCATTTT. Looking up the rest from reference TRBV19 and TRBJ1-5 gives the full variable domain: DGGITQSPKYLFRKEGQNVTLSCEQNLNHDAMYWYRQDPGQGLRLIYYSQIVNDFQKGDIAEGYSVSREKKESFPLTVTSAQKNPTAFYLCASSIRGSNQPQHFGDGTRLSIL.

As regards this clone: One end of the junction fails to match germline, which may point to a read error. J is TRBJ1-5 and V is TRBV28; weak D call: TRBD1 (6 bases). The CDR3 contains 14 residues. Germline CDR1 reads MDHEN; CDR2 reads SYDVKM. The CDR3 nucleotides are TGTGCCAGCACTTTAGGGGGGGCATATCAGCCCCAGCATTTT. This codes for CASTLGGAYQPQHF.